The rows below give T cell receptor beta chains drawn from one sample of a study of T cell responses to AZD1222 COVID-19 vaccine. Sequencing used immunoSEQ multiplex PCR; TCRdb keeps in-frame clones, though not all of them. The repertoire has 90,000 to 120,000 clones, nearly 90% of them found once; the top ten carry around 4.9%. The sequences come from peripheral blood, collected 28 days after the second AZD1222 dose. These receptors came from an adult who received the AZD1222 COVID-19 vaccine. The conserved cysteine and the conserved F or W are not part of the CDR3 here.

TRBV7-8	TRBJ2-7	13	ASSSGTSSSYEQY
TRBV30	TRBJ2-5	10	AWSRGAETQY
TRBV24-1	TRBJ2-1	15	ATSDLHLALSYNEQF
TRBV11-2	TRBJ1-6	11	ASSLGVISPLH
TRBV7-9	TRBJ1-5	12	ASSVAGGHQPQH
TRBV7-9	TRBJ1-4	13	ASSLLQGTNEKLF
TRBV27	TRBJ1-4	13	ASSPSGQRNEKLF
TRBV7-9	TRBJ1-1	11	ASSPPAGPEAF
TRBV11-3	TRBJ2-3	14	ASSSKRGGSTDTQY
TRBV28	TRBJ2-2	13	ASSVRGLNTGELF
TRBV5-4	TRBJ1-3	13	ASSAGQAYGNTIY
TRBV12-3/TRBV12-4	TRBJ1-2	11	ASSPLPGYGYT
TRBV10-1	TRBJ2-5	13	ASSEAQGRQETQY
TRBV3-1/TRBV3-2	TRBJ1-1	9	ASSDRVEAF
TRBV10-3	TRBJ2-1	11	ATERQGRDEQF
TRBV11-2	TRBJ1-2	12	ASSLGYRRGGYT
TRBV6-5	TRBJ1-1	11	AGRRSMNTEAF
TRBV19	TRBJ2-2	12	ASTKLDYTGELF
TRBV7-9	TRBJ1-5	15	ASSPGQGNPGNQPQH
TRBV6-5	TRBJ1-2	11	ASREERFYGYT
TRBV7-9	TRBJ2-3	12	ASSGRLITDTQY
TRBV2	TRBJ1-4	12	ASSEGRTNEKLF
TRBV6-5	TRBJ1-5	12	ASWPGGEYQPQH
TRBV5-1	TRBJ2-7	10	ASSLGVGEQY
TRBV28	TRBJ1-3	14	ASGTLTGYSGNTIY
TRBV6-5	TRBJ1-1	12	ASSSNGGVTEAF
TRBV18	TRBJ1-2	12	ASSPAPGAGGYT
TRBV19	TRBJ2-1	14	ASSIGQGGLGDEQF
TRBV18	TRBJ1-3	12	ASSPPGRPDTIY
TRBV19	TRBJ2-7	12	ASNDGFGDYEQY
TRBV11-2	TRBJ2-1	13	ASTQGRSAYNEQF
TRBV7-8	TRBJ1-5	13	ASSRGTNSNQPQH
TRBV7-9	TRBJ1-2	10	ASSRGDYGYT
TRBV5-1	TRBJ1-2	14	ASSDDRGPSNYGYT
TRBV7-9	TRBJ2-1	13	ASSTYGGGADEQF
TRBV10-2	TRBJ1-1	10	ASSEGSTEAF
TRBV10-3	TRBJ2-1	13	AIRGDSGLQSKQF
TRBV5-6	TRBJ2-7	11	ASSGRTSYEQY
TRBV7-9	TRBJ1-4	17	AIPKPGHTPVVANEKLF
TRBV7-8	TRBJ1-2	12	ASTRGGGNYGYT
TRBV5-1	TRBJ1-2	14	ASSLYEGGAGYGYT
TRBV6-5	TRBJ2-7	13	ASSNSGTGSYEQY
TRBV7-9	TRBJ2-7	10	ASTPSTYEQY
TRBV3-1/TRBV3-2	TRBJ2-7	13	ASSPNGGGTYEQY
TRBV11-2	TRBJ2-1	13	ASSLDRSSYNEQF
TRBV28	TRBJ1-5	11	ASRWGNNQPQH
TRBV7-2	TRBJ2-7	13	ASSPGGATGHEQY
TRBV2	TRBJ1-5	15	ASSEAHRGYGNQPQH
TRBV7-3	TRBJ2-2	15	ASSLNWGTVNTGELF
TRBV11-2	TRBJ2-7	14	ASSLRLAGAPYEQY
TRBV5-8	TRBJ2-3	13	ASSSGQYFTDTQY
TRBV6-5	TRBJ1-5	11	ATQAGSNQPQH